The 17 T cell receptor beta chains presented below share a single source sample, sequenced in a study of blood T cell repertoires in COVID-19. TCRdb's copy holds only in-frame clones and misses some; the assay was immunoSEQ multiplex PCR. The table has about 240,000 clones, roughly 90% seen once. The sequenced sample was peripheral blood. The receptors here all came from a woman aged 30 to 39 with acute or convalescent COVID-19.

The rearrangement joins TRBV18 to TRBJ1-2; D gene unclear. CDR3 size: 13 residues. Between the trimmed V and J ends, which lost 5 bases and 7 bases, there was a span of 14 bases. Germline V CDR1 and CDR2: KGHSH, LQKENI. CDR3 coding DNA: TGTGCCAGCTCAGAGGCACTGCTCGTTGGCTACACCTTC. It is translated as CASSEALLVGYTF. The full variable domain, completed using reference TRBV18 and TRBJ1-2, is NAGVMQNPRHLVRRRGQEARLRCSPMKGHSHVYWYRQLPEEGLKFMVYLQKENIIDESGMPKERFSAEFPKEGPSILRIQQVVRGDSAAYFCASSEALLVGYTFGSGTRLTVV.

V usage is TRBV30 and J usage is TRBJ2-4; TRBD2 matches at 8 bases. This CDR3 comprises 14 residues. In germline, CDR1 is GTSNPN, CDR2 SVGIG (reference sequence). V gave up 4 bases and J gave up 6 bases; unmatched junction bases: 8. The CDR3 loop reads CAWKPGLGINIQYF. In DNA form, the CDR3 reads TGTGCCTGGAAACCGGGACTAGGAATAAACATTCAGTACTTC.

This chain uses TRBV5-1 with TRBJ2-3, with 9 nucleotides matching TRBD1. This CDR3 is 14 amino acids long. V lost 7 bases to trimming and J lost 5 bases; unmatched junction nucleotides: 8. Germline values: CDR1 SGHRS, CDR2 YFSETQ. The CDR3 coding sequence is TGCGCCAGCGGGACAGGGATGGGAGAAGATACGCAGTATTTT. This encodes CASGTGMGEDTQYF.

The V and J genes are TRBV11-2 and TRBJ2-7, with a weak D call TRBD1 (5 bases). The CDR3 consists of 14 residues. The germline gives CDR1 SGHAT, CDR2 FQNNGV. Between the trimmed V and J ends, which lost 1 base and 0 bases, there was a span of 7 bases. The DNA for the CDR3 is TGTGCCAGCAGCTTAGTTAGGGGCTCCTACGAGCAGTACTTC. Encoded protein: CASSLVRGSYEQYF.

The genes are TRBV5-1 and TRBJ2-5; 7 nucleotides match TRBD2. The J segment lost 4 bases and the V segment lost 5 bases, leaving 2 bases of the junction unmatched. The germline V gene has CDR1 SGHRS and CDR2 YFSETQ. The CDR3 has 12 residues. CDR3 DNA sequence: TGCGCCAGCAGTTGGGGGGGAGAGACCCAGTACTTC. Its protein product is CASSWGGETQYF.

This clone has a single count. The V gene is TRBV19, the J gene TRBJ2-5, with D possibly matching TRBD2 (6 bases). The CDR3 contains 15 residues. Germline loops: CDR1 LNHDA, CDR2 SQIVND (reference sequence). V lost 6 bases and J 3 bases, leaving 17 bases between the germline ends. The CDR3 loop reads CASSQITGLEETQYF. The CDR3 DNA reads TGTGCCAGTAGCCAAATCACGGGACTGGAAGAGACCCAGTACTTC.

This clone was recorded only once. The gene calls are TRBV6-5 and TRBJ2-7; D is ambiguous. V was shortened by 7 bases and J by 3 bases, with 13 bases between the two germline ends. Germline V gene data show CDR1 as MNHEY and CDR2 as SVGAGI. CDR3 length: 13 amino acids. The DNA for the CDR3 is TGTGCCAGCATCAACCCGGGTGGCTACGAGCAGTACTTC. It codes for CASINPGGYEQYF.

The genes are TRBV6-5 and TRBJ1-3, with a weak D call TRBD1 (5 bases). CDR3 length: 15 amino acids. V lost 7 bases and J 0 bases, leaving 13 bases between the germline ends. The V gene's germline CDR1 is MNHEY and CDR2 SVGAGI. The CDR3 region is CASTRGQSSGNTIYF. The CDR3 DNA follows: TGTGCCAGCACCCGAGGACAATCCTCTGGAAACACCATATATTTT.

The CDR3 DNA sequence: TGTGCCAGCCCCGGGACAGGGGGCCACACTGAAGCTTTCTTT. Residues: CASPGTGGHTEAFF. V is TRBV11-3 and J is TRBJ1-1; 12 bases map to TRBD1. CDR3 length equals 14 residues. In germline, CDR1 is SGHNT, CDR2 YENEEA. V lost 8 bases to trimming and J lost 3 bases; unmatched junction nucleotides: 4. Looking up the rest from reference TRBV11-3 and TRBJ1-1 gives the full variable domain: EAGVVQSPRYKIIEKKQPVAFWCNPISGHNTLYWYLQNLGQGPELLIRYENEEAVDDSQLPKDRFSAERLKGVDSTLKIQPAELGDSAVYLCASPGTGGHTEAFFGQGTRLTVV.

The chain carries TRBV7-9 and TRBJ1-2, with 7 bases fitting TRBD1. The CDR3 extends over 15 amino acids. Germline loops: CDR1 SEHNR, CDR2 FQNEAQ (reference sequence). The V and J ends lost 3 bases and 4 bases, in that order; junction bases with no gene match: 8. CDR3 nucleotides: TGTGCCAGCAGCTTCGCAGGGGGGAAAGGCTATGGCTACACCTTC. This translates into CASSFAGGKGYGYTF. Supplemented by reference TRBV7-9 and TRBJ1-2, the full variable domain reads DTGVSQNPRHKITKRGQNVTFRCDPISEHNRLYWYRQTLGQGPEFLTYFQNEAQLEKSRLLSDRFSAERPKGSFSTLEIQRTEQGDSAMYLCASSFAGGKGYGYTFGSGTRLTVV.

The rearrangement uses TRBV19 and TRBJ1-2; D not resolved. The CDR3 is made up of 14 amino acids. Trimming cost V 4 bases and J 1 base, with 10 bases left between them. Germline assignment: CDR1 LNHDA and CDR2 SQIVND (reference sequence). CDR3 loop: CASSKRGINYGYTF. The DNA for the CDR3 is TGTGCCAGTAGTAAACGAGGAATTAACTATGGCTACACCTTC.

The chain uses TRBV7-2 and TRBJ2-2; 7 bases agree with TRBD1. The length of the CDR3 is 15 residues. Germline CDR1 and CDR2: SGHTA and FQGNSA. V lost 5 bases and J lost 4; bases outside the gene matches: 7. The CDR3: CASSPQGTATGELFF. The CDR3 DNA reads TGTGCCAGCAGCCCCCAGGGGACAGCCACCGGGGAGCTGTTTTTT.

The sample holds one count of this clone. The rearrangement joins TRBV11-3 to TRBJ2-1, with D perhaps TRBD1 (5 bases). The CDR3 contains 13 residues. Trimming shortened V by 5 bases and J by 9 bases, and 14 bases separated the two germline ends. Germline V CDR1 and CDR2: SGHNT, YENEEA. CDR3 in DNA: TGTGCCAGCAGCCCTGGGGCGCTAAGTGAGCAGTTCTTC. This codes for CASSPGALSEQFF.

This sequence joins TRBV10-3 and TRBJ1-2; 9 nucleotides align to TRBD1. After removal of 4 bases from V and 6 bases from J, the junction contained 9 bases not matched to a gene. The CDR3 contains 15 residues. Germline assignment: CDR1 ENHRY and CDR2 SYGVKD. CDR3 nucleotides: TGTGCCATCAGTGGGGAACAGGGGGCCGCTGATGGCTACACCTTC. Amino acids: CAISGEQGAADGYTF.

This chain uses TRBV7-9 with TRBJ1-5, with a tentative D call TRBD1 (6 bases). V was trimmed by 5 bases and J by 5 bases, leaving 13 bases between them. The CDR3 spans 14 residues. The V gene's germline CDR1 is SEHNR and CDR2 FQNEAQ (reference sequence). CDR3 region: CASSQGQYHQPQHF. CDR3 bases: TGTGCCAGCAGCCAAGGACAGTATCATCAGCCCCAGCATTTT.

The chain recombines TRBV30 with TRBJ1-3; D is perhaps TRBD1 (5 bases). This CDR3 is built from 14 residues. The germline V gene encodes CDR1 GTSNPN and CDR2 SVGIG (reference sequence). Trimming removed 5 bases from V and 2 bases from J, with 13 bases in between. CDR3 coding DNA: TGTGCCTGGGTCCCCAGGGCTACTGGAAACACCATATATTTT. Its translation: CAWVPRATGNTIYF.

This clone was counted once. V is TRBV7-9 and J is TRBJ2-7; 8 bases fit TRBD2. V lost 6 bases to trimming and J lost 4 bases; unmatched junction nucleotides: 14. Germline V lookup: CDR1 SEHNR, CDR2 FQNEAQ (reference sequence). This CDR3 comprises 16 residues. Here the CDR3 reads CASSTGSGTSGYEQYF. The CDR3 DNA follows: TGTGCCAGCAGTACAGGATCGGGGACTAGTGGTTACGAGCAGTACTTC.